Following are 20 T cell receptor beta chains from one sample sequenced in a study of T cells in severe cutaneous drug reactions (dated by TCRdb to the late 2010s). Sequencing was performed on donors who were patients with carbamazepine-induced Stevens-Johnson syndrome or toxic epidermal necrolysis (CBZ-SJS/TEN). The run used an Illumina MiSeq. Library preparation used the iRepertoire multiplex PCR system with TCR subtype-specific primers for both bulk and single-cell sequencing. TCRdb reanalyzed the reads, keeping one entry per CDR3 protein sequence and omitting DNA. The table held for this sample gives roughly 5,400 distinct CDR3 sequences. The ten largest clonotypes hold approximately 15% of the sample. The sequencing sample was made of PBMCs. These receptors came from a human donor with a severe cutaneous adverse drug reaction.

This clonotype is called medium-sized based on its frequency. The rearrangement uses TRBV7-9 and TRBJ2-1; without DNA, the TCRdb call of TRBD1 cannot be checked. Germline V gives CDR1 SEHNR, CDR2 FQNEAQ (reference sequence). There are 17 residues in the CDR3. The CDR3 sequence is CASSPRSVRSSYNEQFF.

The V call is TRBV7-9, the J call TRBJ1-1; TCRdb indicates TRBD1, and absent DNA this call remains unverified. Germline V CDR1 and CDR2: SEHNR, FQNEAQ (reference sequence). The CDR3 runs 12 residues. The CDR3 sequence is CASSHTGGEAFF.

This clonotype is classed as medium-sized (0.01 to 0.1%) by frequency. V gene TRBV4-1 combines with J gene TRBJ2-1; TCRdb picks TRBD2, but there is no DNA to check that call. The V gene's germline CDR1 is MGHRA and CDR2 YSYEKL. CDR3 length: 19 amino acids. CDR3 amino acids: CASSHLGITRGGLYNEQFF.

The V and J genes are TRBV28 and TRBJ2-5; the TRBD1 assignment by TCRdb is unverifiable without DNA. The CDR3 runs 14 residues. The germline V gene encodes CDR1 MDHEN and CDR2 SYDVKM. This CDR3 is CASSSTQGAETQYF.

In terms of frequency, this clonotype is medium-sized. This rearrangement joins TRBV4-2 to TRBJ2-5. Germline-derived CDR1 and CDR2 are LGHNA and YNFKEQ. This CDR3 is built from 13 residues. The CDR3 here is CASSQDFGETQYF.

CDR3 in amino acids: CSVYGSGTNTGELFF. This sequence joins TRBV29-1 and TRBJ2-2; TCRdb indicates TRBD1, and absent DNA this call remains unverified. This CDR3 spans 15 amino acids. In germline, CDR1 is SQVTM, CDR2 ANQGSEA.

This chain links TRBV20-1 with TRBJ2-1; TCRdb gives TRBD2 as the D gene, but with no DNA this cannot be confirmed. This CDR3 has 14 residues. Germline CDR1 DFQATT, CDR2 SNEGSKA (reference sequence). The CDR3 is CSAPTSGIYNEQFF.

The gene calls are TRBV12-3 or TRBV12-4 and TRBJ2-5. This CDR3 contains 12 residues. The CDR3 loop reads CASSMIQETQYF.

V and J are TRBV14 and TRBJ2-1; the TRBD1 assignment by TCRdb is unverifiable without DNA. CDR3 size: 18 residues. Germline values: CDR1 SGHDN, CDR2 FVKESK. The CDR3 loop reads CASSQDRTGLSSYNEQFF. The variable domain in full, with the rest retrieved from reference TRBV14 and TRBJ2-1, is EAGVTQFPSHSVIEKGQTVTLRCDPISGHDNLYWYRRVMGKEIKFLLHFVKESKQDESGMPNNRFLAERTGGTYSTLKVQPAELEDSGVYFCASSQDRTGLSSYNEQFFGPGTRLTVL.

This chain joins TRBV4-3 and TRBJ1-1; TCRdb reports TRBD1, a call that lacks DNA to check it against. The CDR3 is 15 amino acids. From germline, CDR1 is LGHNA and CDR2 YSLEER. The CDR3 sequence: CASSQERGRETEAFF.

CDR3 sequence reads: CSVEDGGGRYEQYF. The chain recombines TRBV29-1 with TRBJ2-7; the TCRdb call, TRBD1, lacks DNA for checking. CDR1 is SQVTM and CDR2 is ANQGSEA in the germline V gene. The CDR3 consists of 14 residues.

According to its frequency, this clonotype is medium-sized (0.01 to 0.1%). The chain uses TRBV6-1 and TRBJ1-5; no DNA is available, so the TRBD1 call from TCRdb remains unchecked. The CDR3 contains 15 residues. The V gene's germline CDR1 is MNHNS and CDR2 SASEGT. CDR3: CASRTGGNMDQPQHF.

By frequency, this clonotype is medium-sized. This chain connects TRBV27 to TRBJ2-7; TCRdb's assignment of TRBD2 cannot be checked, as there is no DNA. Germline V gene data show CDR1 as MNHEY and CDR2 as SMNVEV (reference sequence). CDR3 length: 14 residues. The CDR3 protein is CASSHLSGSGEQYF.

In terms of frequency, this clonotype is medium-sized (0.01 to 0.1%). CDR3 sequence reads: CASSSGMYTEAFF. The chain couples TRBV28 to TRBJ1-1; TCRdb proposes TRBD1, but this gene call is untestable without DNA. This CDR3 is built from 13 residues. Germline V gene sequence: CDR1 MDHEN, CDR2 SYDVKM.

Judged by frequency, this clonotype is medium-sized. V and J are TRBV10-3 and TRBJ2-7; without DNA, the TCRdb call of TRBD2 cannot be checked. The CDR3 sequence is 13 residues long. In germline, CDR1 is ENHRY, CDR2 SYGVKD. Here the CDR3 reads CAISEGPTYEQYF.

V is TRBV20-1 and J is TRBJ1-5; checking the TCRdb D call of TRBD1 is not possible without DNA. CDR3 length: 16 residues. Germline-derived CDR1 and CDR2 are DFQATT and SNEGSKA (reference sequence). CDR3 in amino acids: CSASGTRQGVRQPQHF.

The chain recombines TRBV20-1 with TRBJ1-1. The CDR3 is 13 amino acids. The germline V gene has CDR1 DFQATT and CDR2 SNEGSKA (reference sequence). CDR3 sequence reads: CSAKGGMNTEAFF.

The rearrangement links TRBV10-3 to TRBJ2-1. The CDR3 sequence is 13 residues long. Germline V gives CDR1 ENHRY, CDR2 SYGVKD. The CDR3 sequence: CAISAVGLDEQFF.

The chain is built from TRBV5-4 and TRBJ1-1. In germline, CDR1 is SGHNT, CDR2 YYREEE (reference sequence). The CDR3 length is 14 residues. CDR3 loop: CASSFVSGGTEAFF.

This clonotype registers medium-sized by frequency. The V and J genes are TRBV4-3 and TRBJ2-3; TCRdb lists TRBD2, though no DNA is available to test this call. This CDR3 contains 17 residues. Germline V lookup: CDR1 LGHNA, CDR2 YSLEER. Here the CDR3 reads CASSQERTSGTADTQYF.